This TCR beta chain was documented in a study of T cells in Graves' hyperthyroidism and ophthalmopathy. Germline CDR1 reads ENHRY; CDR2 reads SYGVKD. The CDR3 consists of 12 residues. V was pared by 11 bases and J by 5 bases, with 5 bases of the junction left unmatched. Authors of the study amplified TCR beta CDR3 regions from RNA transcripts. A first-round RT-PCR of the TCR CDR3 used the HTBI primer set. TCRdb recomputed calls from the multiplex PCR reads with MiXCR, one row per CDR3 protein. The sample yields a few hundred thousand distinct CDR3 sequences, about a sixth seen once. The chain is built from TRBV10-3 and TRBJ2-2; the match to TRBD1 covers 7 bases. The receptor's source is a woman between 25 and 40 years old with Graves' hyperthyroidism. Sequenced: blood. The CDR3 spells CAVTGATGELFF. The DNA for the CDR3 is TGTGCCGTAACAGGGGCGACCGGGGAGCTGTTTTTT.